This TCR beta chain was recovered during a study of regulatory T cells in long-lasting Graves disease. General observations from the study: Persistent Graves' patients showed reduced TCR diversity versus newly diagnosed patients.

In the case of this clonotype: Its antigen remains unidentified.

Building the TCR beta libraries relied on iRepertoire HTBI primers, and CDR3 regions underwent Arm-PCR. Via MiXCR, TCRdb re-called the multiplex PCR reads, giving one row per CDR3 protein. The data contain approximately 380,000 distinct CDR3 sequences, around 21% of them seen just once; the ten biggest clones take up around 20%. Time point reported: persistent/refractory GD, antithyroid drugs over 5 years with positive TRAb. RNA extracted from PBMCs served as the sequencing template. The input for sequencing was peripheral blood mononuclear cells (PBMCs), taken when the disease was refractory, from a patient treated with antithyroid drugs. The TCR sequence derives from a female donor with Graves disease.

CDR3 amino acids: CASSTNLSGNTIYF. The CDR3 DNA is TGTGCCAGCTCGACAAACCTCTCTGGAAACACCATATATTTT. The rearrangement joins TRBV18 to TRBJ1-3; D call uncertain. Trimming cost V 6 bases and J 0 bases, with 9 bases left between them. This CDR3 comprises 14 residues. The V gene's germline CDR1 is KGHSH and CDR2 LQKENI.